The next 16 T cell receptor beta chains were all read from a single sample in a study of blood T cell dynamics during melanoma immunotherapy. Documented time point: week 3, after first cycle of checkpoint inhibitor. Sequencing used immunoSEQ multiplex PCR; TCRdb keeps in-frame clones, though not all of them. The sample has 7,800 or so clones, more than 65% seen once; the top ten hold around 13%. The sample consisted of blood, taken from a patient treated with checkpoint blockade. The receptors derive from a human donor with melanoma.

This clone came up once. The rearrangement links TRBV7-9 to TRBJ2-2; D not certain. The V end was cut by 1 base, the J end by 0 bases, with 9 bases between. Per the germline V gene, CDR1 is SEHNR and CDR2 is FQNEAQ (reference sequence). The CDR3 runs 16 residues. The CDR3 bases are TGTGCCAGCAGCTTAGGTCAAGTCTCGAACACCGGGGAGCTGTTTTTT. Protein product: CASSLGQVSNTGELFF.

This chain uses TRBV19 with TRBJ1-1; D is undetermined. Trimming removed 3 bases at V and 1 base at J, with 6 bases between. Germline assignment: CDR1 LNHDA and CDR2 SQIVND (reference sequence). This CDR3 contains 13 residues. CDR3 bases: TGTGCCAGTAGTATCTCGACGAACACTGAAGCTTTCTTT. Translated: CASSISTNTEAFF.

The gene calls are TRBV10-3 and TRBJ2-3; 7 bases agree with TRBD1. Germline assignment: CDR1 ENHRY and CDR2 SYGVKD. CDR3 length equals 15 residues. With 4 bases clipped from V and 6 bases from J, the junction kept 10 bases outside the gene matches. CDR3 region: CAISGGHRGQDTQYF. CDR3 DNA: TGTGCCATCAGTGGAGGTCACAGGGGACAGGATACGCAGTATTTT.

This clone appeared a few times. J is TRBJ1-1 and V is TRBV19; D not certain. This CDR3 comprises 9 residues. The V end was cut by 8 bases, the J end by 8 bases, with 6 bases between. Looked up from germline, CDR1 is LNHDA and CDR2 is SQIVND (reference sequence). The CDR3 DNA is TGTGCCAGTTTCCCCGAAGCTTTCTTT. Protein sequence: CASFPEAFF.

J is TRBJ2-7 and V is TRBV9; D remains unclear. Trimming cost V 0 bases and J 4 bases, with 8 bases left between them. This CDR3 spans 13 amino acids. Germline V lookup: CDR1 SGDLS, CDR2 YYNGEE. CDR3: CASSVGKGYEQYF. CDR3 in DNA: TGTGCCAGCAGCGTAGGAAAGGGTTACGAGCAGTACTTC.

This clone was observed a handful of times. The junction shows a germline mismatch at one end, possibly a read error. V gene TRBV6-1 combines with J gene TRBJ2-7, with D perhaps TRBD1 or TRBD2 (5 bases each). This CDR3 has 13 residues. Germline V gene data show CDR1 as MNHNS and CDR2 as SASEGT. The CDR3 sequence is CASSESGLYAQYF. CDR3 DNA: TGTGCCAGCAGTGAGTCGGGGCTCTACGCGCAGTACTTC.

The chain couples TRBV28 to TRBJ2-6; D might be TRBD2 (6 bases). Germline V gene sequence: CDR1 MDHEN, CDR2 SYDVKM. The CDR3 consists of 15 residues. Trimming shortened V by 3 bases and J by 4 bases, and 10 bases separated the two germline ends. The chain's CDR3 is CASSFSGVGANVLTF. The CDR3 DNA reads TGTGCCAGCAGTTTCTCGGGGGTAGGGGCCAACGTCCTGACTTTC.

This clone was seen a single time. V gene TRBV11-2 combines with J gene TRBJ2-1; maybe TRBD2 (6 bases). The CDR3 runs 15 residues. Trimming pared 5 bases from V and 2 bases from J, leaving 13 bases between. Germline V lookup: CDR1 SGHAT, CDR2 FQNNGV. CDR3 sequence (DNA): TGTGCCAGCAGCCGAGGGACTCGGCCCTACAATGAGCAGTTCTTC. The encoded protein is CASSRGTRPYNEQFF.

J is TRBJ2-7 and V is TRBV10-3, with D possibly being TRBD1 or TRBD2 (5 bases each). V shed 0 bases and J shed 2 bases, with 17 bases lying between them. Germline V gene sequence: CDR1 ENHRY, CDR2 SYGVKD. This CDR3 comprises 17 residues. The DNA for the CDR3 is TGTGCCATCAGTGAGTCTTTTATCGGCAGGGAGACCTACGAGCAGTACTTC. The encoded protein is CAISESFIGRETYEQYF.

This chain links TRBV7-2 with TRBJ2-6; D may correspond to TRBD1 or TRBD2 (5 bases each). The CDR3 extends over 16 amino acids. The germline V gene encodes CDR1 SGHTA and CDR2 FQGNSA. V lost 1 base and J 4 bases, leaving 11 bases between the germline ends. The CDR3 here is CASSLGPGAGANVLTF. CDR3 in DNA: TGTGCCAGCAGCTTAGGACCCGGGGCCGGGGCCAACGTCCTGACTTTC.

Here the CDR3 reads CASSIHWGGPDEKLFF. The CDR3 coding sequence is TGTGCCAGCAGTATCCACTGGGGCGGGCCGGATGAAAAACTGTTTTTT. The V and J genes are TRBV25-1 and TRBJ1-4; the D gene is possibly TRBD1 (5 bases). Trimming stripped 5 bases from V and 6 bases from J, with 19 bases between. The CDR3 is 16 amino acids. Germline V gene sequence: CDR1 MGHDK, CDR2 SYGVNS.

This chain uses TRBV5-4 with TRBJ1-1; 7 nucleotides line up with TRBD1. CDR3 size: 12 residues. The germline V gene encodes CDR1 SGHNT and CDR2 YYREEE (reference sequence). The ends lost 7 bases at V and 5 bases at J; junction bases unmatched: 5. The CDR3 region has the DNA TGTGCCAGCGGCCTGGACAGGACTGAAGCTTTCTTT. Amino acids: CASGLDRTEAFF. The complete variable domain, with remaining parts taken from reference TRBV5-4 and TRBJ1-1, reads ETGVTQSPTHLIKTRGQQVTLRCSSQSGHNTVSWYQQALGQGPQFIFQYYREEENGRGNFPPRFSGLQFPNYSSELNVNALELDDSALYLCASGLDRTEAFFGQGTRLTVV.

This rearrangement joins TRBV10-2 to TRBJ2-2; the match to TRBD2 covers 8 bases. V was pared by 3 bases and J by 7 bases, with 4 bases of the junction left unmatched. Looked up from germline, CDR1 is WSHSY and CDR2 is SAAADI. The CDR3 contains 14 residues. The CDR3 DNA follows: TGCGCCAGCAGTGAAGGGACTAGTAACGGGGAGCTGTTTTTT. This translates into CASSEGTSNGELFF.

V gene TRBV5-1 combines with J gene TRBJ2-5; a possible D gene is TRBD1 (5 bases). V shed 5 bases and J shed 5 bases, with 13 bases lying between them. CDR1 and CDR2 (germline): SGHRS, YFSETQ. The CDR3 contains 13 residues. The CDR3: CASSQGSLETQYF. CDR3 DNA: TGCGCCAGCAGTCAGGGTTCCTTGGAGACCCAGTACTTC.

The gene calls are TRBV5-1 and TRBJ2-2; 11 positions agree with TRBD1. The germline gives CDR1 SGHRS, CDR2 YFSETQ. The CDR3 is made up of 15 amino acids. The trim removed 4 bases at V and 5 bases at J, leaving 4 bases unmatched. CDR3 protein: CASSMGQGGTGELFF. For the CDR3, the DNA is TGCGCCAGCAGCATGGGACAGGGGGGAACCGGGGAGCTGTTTTTT.

This chain connects TRBV6-6 to TRBJ1-1; the D is unclear. Trimming shortened V by 2 bases and J by 10 bases, and 11 bases separated the two germline ends. This CDR3 has 12 residues. Germline V gives CDR1 MNHNY, CDR2 SVGAGI (reference sequence). Here the CDR3 DNA reads TGTGCCAGCAGTTACCCTACAGAAGGAGCTTTCTTT. Translating gives CASSYPTEGAFF.